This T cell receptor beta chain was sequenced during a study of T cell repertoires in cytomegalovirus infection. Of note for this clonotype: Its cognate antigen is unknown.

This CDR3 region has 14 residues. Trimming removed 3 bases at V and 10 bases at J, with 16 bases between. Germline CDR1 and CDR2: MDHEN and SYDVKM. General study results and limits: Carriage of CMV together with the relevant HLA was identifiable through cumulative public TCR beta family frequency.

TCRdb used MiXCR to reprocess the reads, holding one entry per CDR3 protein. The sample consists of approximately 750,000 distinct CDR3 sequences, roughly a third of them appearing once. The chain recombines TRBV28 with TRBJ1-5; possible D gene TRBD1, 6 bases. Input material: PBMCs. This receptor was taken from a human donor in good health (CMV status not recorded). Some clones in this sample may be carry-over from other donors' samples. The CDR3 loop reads CASSLATGVFPQHF. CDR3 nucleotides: TGTGCCAGCAGTTTGGCGACAGGCGTATTTCCCCAGCATTTT.